The clone carrying this TCR beta chain came up many times. The antigen remains unidentified. The V end lost 2 bases, the J end lost 1 base, and 8 bases lay between the germline ends. This CDR3 is 14 amino acids long. TCRdb re-called the RT-PCR reads with MiXCR, one entry per CDR3 protein. The table includes 610,000 or so distinct CDR3 sequences, about 15% detected once. The sample belongs to a study of response to subunit inactivated influenza vaccine. Findings and caveats of the study: It was suggested by the authors that few new T cells are recruited by each seasonal influenza vaccination.

The origin of this receptor is a man aged 50 to 60 who received an inactivated influenza vaccine. The sequencing here drew on PBMCs from blood, taken 12 days after vaccination. The J gene is TRBJ1-1, the V gene TRBV12-3 or TRBV12-4; D possibly corresponds to TRBD1 (5 bases). The DNA for the CDR3 is TGTGCCAGCAGTTTAATGGGGGGGAACACTGAAGCTTTCTTT. Translated, it gives CASSLMGGNTEAFF.